This paragraph covers one T cell receptor (beta chain) sequence. Its matching antigen is unknown. PCR used 60 Vbeta primers and 13 Jbeta primers. The protocol was immunoSEQ multiplex PCR, while the TCRdb copy is restricted to in-frame clones and leaves out a portion. Here the sample spans 150,000 to 200,000 clones, roughly 85% being singletons. In germline, CDR1 is SGHDN, CDR2 FVKESK. V was clipped by 4 bases and J by 2 bases, with 14 bases between them. This CDR3 spans 15 amino acids. These data originate in a study of cytomegalovirus exposure and HLA in healthy donors. Study outcomes and limitations: A reported reduction in N-insertions relative to the approximately 640-donor mean was seen in an Asian-associated ancestry cluster in a later analysis. TCR beta chains numbering about 160 were designated cytomegalovirus-associated. A later analysis linked a missense variant in DCLRE1C to the trimming of TCR beta V and J genes. Most sequenced TCRs were rare (though some public TCRs occurred in many donors).

The chain joins TRBV14 to TRBJ1-2; possible D gene TRBD1, 5 bases. The sequence came from a man aged 45 to 65 in good health and CMV-seropositive. Sequencing was done on a sample of PBMCs. DNA for the CDR3: TGTGCCAGCAGCCCCCAGGCCGGGGGGAACTATGGCTACACCTTC. This codes for CASSPQAGGNYGYTF.